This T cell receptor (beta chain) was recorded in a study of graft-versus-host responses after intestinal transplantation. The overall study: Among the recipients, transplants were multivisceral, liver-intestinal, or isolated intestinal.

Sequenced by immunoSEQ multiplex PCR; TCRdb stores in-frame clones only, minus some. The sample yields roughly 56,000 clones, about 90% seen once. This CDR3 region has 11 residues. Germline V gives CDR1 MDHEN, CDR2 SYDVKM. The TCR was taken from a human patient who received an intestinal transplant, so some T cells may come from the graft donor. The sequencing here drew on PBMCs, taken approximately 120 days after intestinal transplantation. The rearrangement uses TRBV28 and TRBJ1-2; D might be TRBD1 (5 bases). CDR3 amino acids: CAGRGGYGYTF. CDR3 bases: TGTGCAGGGAGGGGTGGCTATGGCTACACCTTC.